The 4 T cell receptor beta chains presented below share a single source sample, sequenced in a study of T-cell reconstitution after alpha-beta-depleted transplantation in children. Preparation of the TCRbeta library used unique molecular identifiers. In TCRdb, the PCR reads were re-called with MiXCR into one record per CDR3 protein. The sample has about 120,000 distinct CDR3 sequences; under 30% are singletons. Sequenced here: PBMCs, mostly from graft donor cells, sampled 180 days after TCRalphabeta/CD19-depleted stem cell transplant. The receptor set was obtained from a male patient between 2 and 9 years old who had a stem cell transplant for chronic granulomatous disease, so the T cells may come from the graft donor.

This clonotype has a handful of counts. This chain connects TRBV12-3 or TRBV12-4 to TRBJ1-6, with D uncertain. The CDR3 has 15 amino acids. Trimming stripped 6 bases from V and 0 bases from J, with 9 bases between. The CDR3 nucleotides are TGTGCCAGCAGCATGGTCGGCTCCTATAATTCACCCCTCCACTTT. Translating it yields CASSMVGSYNSPLHF.

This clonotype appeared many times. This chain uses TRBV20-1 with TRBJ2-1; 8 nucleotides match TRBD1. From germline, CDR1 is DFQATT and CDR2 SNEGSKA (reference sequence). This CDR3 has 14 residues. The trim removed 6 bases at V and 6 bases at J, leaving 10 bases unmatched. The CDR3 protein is CSAHRDRPSNEQFF. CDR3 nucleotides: TGCAGTGCCCACCGGGACAGGCCCAGCAATGAGCAGTTCTTC.

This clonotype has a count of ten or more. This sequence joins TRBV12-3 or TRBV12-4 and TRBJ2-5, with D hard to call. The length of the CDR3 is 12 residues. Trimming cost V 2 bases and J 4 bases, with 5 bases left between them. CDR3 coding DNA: TGTGCCAGCAGTTTATCGGTAGAGACCCAGTACTTC. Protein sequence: CASSLSVETQYF.

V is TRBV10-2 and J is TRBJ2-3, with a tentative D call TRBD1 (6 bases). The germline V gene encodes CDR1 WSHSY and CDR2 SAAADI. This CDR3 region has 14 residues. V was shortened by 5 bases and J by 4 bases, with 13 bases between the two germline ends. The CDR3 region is CASSNDRLADTQYF. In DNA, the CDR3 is TGCGCCAGCAGTAACGACAGGTTGGCAGATACGCAGTATTTT.